The 15 T cell receptor beta chains below were found in one sample sequenced in a study of a mutant IDH1 vaccine in newly diagnosed glioma. No antigens are known for them. The time point was: week 47, end of study. In the vaccine, a single dose held 300 ug of the mutant IDH1 20-mer peptide, along with topical imiquimod. Profiling relied on immunoSEQ multiplex PCR, and the TCRdb table lists in-frame clones only, not all of them. The data hold 40,000 to 50,000 clones, with approximately 80% observed a single time. Sequenced here: PBMCs, sampled from a glioma patient whose treatment included an IDH1 peptide vaccine. The receptor set was obtained from a man in his late teens or twenties with glioma. Some clones in this sample may be carry-over from other donors' samples.

The chain carries TRBV6-5 and TRBJ2-7; TRBD1 aligns across 9 bases. Germline V lookup: CDR1 MNHEY, CDR2 SVGAGI. There are 14 residues in the CDR3. J lost 4 bases, V lost 6 bases, and 7 bases had no gene match. For the CDR3, the DNA is TGTGCCAGCAGGGCTCCGGGACAGGGATACGAGCAGTACTTC. Protein: CASRAPGQGYEQYF.

The chain has TRBV5-6 and TRBJ2-7; D is perhaps TRBD1 (5 bases). This CDR3 is built from 14 residues. Trimming removed 3 bases at V and 2 bases at J, with 12 bases between. Looked up from germline, CDR1 is SGHDT and CDR2 is YYEEEE. The CDR3 sequence is CASSSEQDTYEQYF. The CDR3 coding sequence is TGTGCCAGCAGCTCCGAACAGGACACCTACGAGCAGTACTTC.

The CDR3 sequence is CASRPASGPAYEQYF. CDR3 DNA sequence: TGTGCCAGCAGGCCAGCTAGCGGACCTGCCTACGAGCAGTACTTC. The V call is TRBV6-1, the J call TRBJ2-7; 7 bases line up with TRBD2. Trimming took 6 bases from V and 2 from J; bases not matched to a gene: 10. This CDR3 spans 15 amino acids. Germline CDR1 is MNHNS and CDR2 is SASEGT.

The rearrangement joins TRBV19 to TRBJ2-7, with TRBD1 matching over 7 bases. The length of the CDR3 is 15 residues. Germline assignment: CDR1 LNHDA and CDR2 SQIVND (reference sequence). Trimming removed 4 bases from V and 6 bases from J; junction bases left unmatched: 12. CDR3 residues: CASSKFGTDPREQYF. The DNA of the CDR3 is TGTGCCAGTAGTAAATTCGGGACAGACCCTCGCGAGCAGTACTTC.

This sequence joins TRBV6-6 and TRBJ1-2, with D possibly being TRBD1 (6 bases). Germline lookup yields CDR1 MNHNY and CDR2 SVGAGI (reference sequence). V was shortened by 5 bases and J by 0 bases, with 13 bases between the two germline ends. The length of the CDR3 is 15 residues. The CDR3 nucleotides are TGTGCCAGCAGTCACTTCCGGACAGCTAACTATGGCTACACCTTC. Protein product: CASSHFRTANYGYTF.

This chain uses TRBV30 with TRBJ1-2; tentative D call: TRBD1 (6 bases). The CDR3 sequence is 13 residues long. CDR1 and CDR2 from the germline V gene are GTSNPN and SVGIG (reference sequence). Trimming took off 5 bases at V and 4 bases at J, with 14 bases between the two ends. CDR3 sequence (DNA): TGTGCCTGGGGGACACCGTTAGGCTATGGCTACACCTTC. This encodes CAWGTPLGYGYTF.

The gene calls are TRBV5-6 and TRBJ1-4; TRBD1 aligns across 7 bases. There are 13 residues in the CDR3. V shed 5 bases and J 10 bases; nucleotides not matched to a gene: 8. Germline V lookup: CDR1 SGHDT, CDR2 YYEEEE. CDR3 DNA sequence: TGTGCCAGCAGTTGGGCTCAGGGGGGAAAACTGTTTTTT. Its protein product is CASSWAQGGKLFF.

This rearrangement joins TRBV4-3 to TRBJ1-2; 7 positions agree with TRBD1. The CDR3 loop spans 15 amino acids. CDR1 is LGHNA and CDR2 is YSLEER in the germline V gene. Trimming cost V 0 bases and J 3 bases; bases outside gene matches: 4. For the CDR3, the DNA is TGCGCCAGCAGCCAAGAGGGCAGGGGGGACTATGGCTACACCTTC. It codes for CASSQEGRGDYGYTF.

The rearrangement uses TRBV15 and TRBJ2-7; D assignment may be TRBD1 or TRBD2 (5 bases each). The CDR3 loop spans 12 amino acids. Germline assignment: CDR1 LNHNV and CDR2 YYDKDF (reference sequence). V shed 1 base and J shed 6 bases, with 7 bases lying between them. The CDR3 nucleotides are TGTGCCACCAGCAGAGTTGGGGGCGAGCAGTACTTC. This sequence encodes CATSRVGGEQYF.

The DNA of the CDR3 is TGCGCCAGCAGCTTCCAGGGAAATCAGCCCCAGCATTTT. Translation: CASSFQGNQPQHF. This chain uses TRBV5-1 with TRBJ1-5, with D maybe TRBD1 (5 bases). CDR1 and CDR2 from the germline V gene are SGHRS and YFSETQ. Trimming stripped 2 bases from V and 4 bases from J, with 7 bases between. The CDR3 is 13 residues long.

This clone was detected only once. The chain joins TRBV5-8 to TRBJ2-7; 7 bases agree with TRBD2. CDR1 is SGHTS, CDR2 YDEGEE, per germline. The CDR3 is 14 amino acids. V gave up 1 base and J gave up 1 base; unmatched junction bases: 2. For the CDR3, the DNA is TGTGCCAGCAGCTTGATGGGGGGGTCCTACGAGCAGTACTTC. It encodes CASSLMGGSYEQYF. Together with reference TRBV5-8 and TRBJ2-7, the CDR3 gives the full variable domain: EAGVTQSPTHLIKTRGQQATLRCSPISGHTSVYWYQQALGLGLQFLLWYDEGEERNRGNFPPRFSGRQFPNYSSELNVNALELEDSALYLCASSLMGGSYEQYFGPGTRLTVT.

In nucleotides, the CDR3 is TGTGCCAGCAGTGAACGACAGCCCTACAATGAGCAGTTCTTC. Encoded protein: CASSERQPYNEQFF. The rearrangement joins TRBV6-1 to TRBJ2-1; TRBD1 might be the D (5 bases). The ends were cut back, 2 bases at V and 2 bases at J, with 7 bases in the middle. Germline V CDR1 and CDR2: MNHNS, SASEGT. The CDR3 contains 14 residues.

The genes are TRBV19 and TRBJ2-3, with D unclear. In germline, CDR1 is LNHDA, CDR2 SQIVND (reference sequence). The length of the CDR3 is 16 residues. V lost 1 base, J lost 2 bases, and 13 bases lay in between. CDR3 in DNA: TGTGCCAGTAGTATAGCGCCCCCCCTTCTCACAGATACGCAGTATTTT. Translated: CASSIAPPLLTDTQYF.

This clone was recorded only once. The rearrangement uses TRBV6-5 and TRBJ2-7; weak D call: TRBD2 (5 bases). Germline assignment: CDR1 MNHEY and CDR2 SVGAGI. The CDR3 totals 15 residues. Trimming shortened V by 2 bases and J by 0 bases, and 11 bases separated the two germline ends. CDR3 nucleotide sequence: TGTGCCAGCAGTTACCTGGCGGGTTACTCCTACGAGCAGTACTTC. Translated, it gives CASSYLAGYSYEQYF.

The chain recombines TRBV6-6 with TRBJ1-1; D not certain. Trimming stripped 7 bases from V and 1 base from J, with 10 bases between. Germline CDR1 MNHNY, CDR2 SVGAGI (reference sequence). The CDR3 runs 13 residues. CDR3 protein: CASTRQTNTEAFF. The CDR3 nucleotides are TGTGCCAGCACACGACAAACGAACACTGAAGCTTTCTTT.